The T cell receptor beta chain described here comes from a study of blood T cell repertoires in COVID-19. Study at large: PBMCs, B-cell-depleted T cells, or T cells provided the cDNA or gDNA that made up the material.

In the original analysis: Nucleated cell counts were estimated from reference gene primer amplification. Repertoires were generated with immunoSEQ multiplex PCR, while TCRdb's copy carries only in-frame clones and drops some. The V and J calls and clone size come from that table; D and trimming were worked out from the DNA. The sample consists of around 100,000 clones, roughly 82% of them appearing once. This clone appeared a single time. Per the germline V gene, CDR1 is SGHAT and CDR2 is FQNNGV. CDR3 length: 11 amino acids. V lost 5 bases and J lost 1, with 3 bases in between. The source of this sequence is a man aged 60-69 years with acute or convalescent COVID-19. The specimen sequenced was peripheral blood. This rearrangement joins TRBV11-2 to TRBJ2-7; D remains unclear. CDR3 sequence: CASSVSYEQYF. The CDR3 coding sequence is TGTGCCAGCAGCGTATCCTACGAGCAGTACTTC.